This T cell receptor (beta chain) was recovered during a study of CD8 T cells in Susac syndrome. Random hexamers served to reverse transcribe about 0.5 to 1 ug RNA. MiXCR was run by TCRdb on the immunoSEQ multiplex PCR reads, yielding one entry per CDR3 protein. Here the sample spans roughly 120,000 distinct CDR3 sequences, 90% to 95% being singletons. Germline lookup yields CDR1 MNHEY and CDR2 SMNVEV (reference sequence). The CDR3 is made up of 15 amino acids. V trimming: 5 bases; J trimming: 2 bases; junction bases outside the gene matches: 7. The sequencing sample was made of CD4+ T cells from PBMCs. The clonotype was recovered from a human donor with multiple sclerosis. The J gene is TRBJ2-3, the V gene TRBV27; 7 bases match TRBD2. CDR3 sequence (DNA): TGTGCCAGCAGTCTATTAGGGGACTACACAGATACGCAGTATTTT. Translation: CASSLLGDYTDTQYF.